This T cell receptor beta chain emerged from a study of T cell repertoires in cytomegalovirus infection (dated by TCRdb to about 2019). In the study overall: Alongside well-studied HLA-B-restricted epitopes, the peptide stimulations were aimed at recently identified HLA-C-restricted CMV epitopes, whose presentation resists viral immunomodulation. The HLA type of each donor mattered for the analysis, because public TCR beta signatures pointed to carriage of CMV infection along with the matching HLA type.

Comments on this clonotype: It lacks a known antigen. No much larger clone exists at a distance of one base, and base qualities are not known.

What the work shows at the level of the full study, not this receptor alone: In both this cohort and an independent approximately 350-donor cohort, the cumulative frequency of public TCR beta family members distinguished carriers of CMV infection plus the relevant HLA type. In the ex vivo response, HLA-C-restricted CMV-specific TCR beta clonotypes were dominant, and in two of eight donors the single most frequent clonotype came from this HLA-C-restricted group.

The instrument given in TCRdb is Illumina HiSeq 1500. The raw public data were reprocessed by TCRdb itself: fastp quality trimming at Q25, MiXCR clonotype calling, in-frame beta chains only. A single entry per CDR3 protein holds the most common genes and DNA from its merged rows. In this sample the table shows fewer than 1,000,000 distinct CDR3 sequences, approximately 32% of which occur a single time. Of the sample, 13% is held by the ten largest clones. The intended sense of this specimen's treatment or condition label: in vitro stimulation with specific CMV peptide epitopes to enrich CMV-specific T cells. For CDR1 and CDR2, the germline V gene (reference sequence) lists SEHNR and FQNEAQ. The trim is 5 bases for V and 11 bases for J, with a gap of 23 bases between the germline ends. The CDR3 sequence holds 15 residues, the cysteine and phenylalanine included. This entry keeps only the CDR3 DNA: 45 bases, framed from base 1.

This TCR was sampled from a human donor in good health (CMV status not recorded). Some clones in this sample may be carry-over from other donors' samples. In this chain, TRBV7-9 is recombined with TRBJ2-3, with TRBD1 perhaps the D gene, on 5 matching bases. Specimen: cultured CD8+ T cells from PBMCs, collected from culture after CMV antigen stimulation. The DNA sequence is TGTGCCAGCAGCCCCGCGGCGGCACGCGCAGGGCAGCAGTATTTT. The resulting protein is CASSPAAARAGQQYF.